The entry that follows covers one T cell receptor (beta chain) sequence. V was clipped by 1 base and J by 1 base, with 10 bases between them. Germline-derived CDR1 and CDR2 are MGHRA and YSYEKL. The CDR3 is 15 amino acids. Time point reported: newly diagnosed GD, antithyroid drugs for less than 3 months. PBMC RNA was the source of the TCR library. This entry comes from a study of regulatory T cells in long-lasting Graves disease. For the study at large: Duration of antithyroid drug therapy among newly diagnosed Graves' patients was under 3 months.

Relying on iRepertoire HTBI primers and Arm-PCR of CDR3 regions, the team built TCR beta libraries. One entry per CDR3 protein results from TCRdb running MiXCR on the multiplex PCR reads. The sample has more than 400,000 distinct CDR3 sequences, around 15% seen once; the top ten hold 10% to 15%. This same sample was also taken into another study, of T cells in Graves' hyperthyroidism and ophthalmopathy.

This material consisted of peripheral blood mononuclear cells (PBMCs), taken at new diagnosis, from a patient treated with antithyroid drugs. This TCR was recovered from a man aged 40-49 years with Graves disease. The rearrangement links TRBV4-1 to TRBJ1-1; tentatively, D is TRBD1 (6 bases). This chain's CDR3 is CASSQVGGPNTEAFF. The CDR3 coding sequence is TGCGCCAGCAGCCAAGTTGGGGGGCCGAACACTGAAGCTTTCTTT.